Below, 4 T cell receptor beta chains from the same sample are listed, as sequenced in a study of cytomegalovirus exposure and HLA in healthy donors. Primers: 60 Vbeta forward and 13 Jbeta reverse. Assay used: immunoSEQ multiplex PCR; TCRdb lists only in-frame clones, some missing. Its clone listing holds about 64,000 clones. Sample: PBMCs. The receptors derive from a woman between 18 and 30 years old in good health and CMV-seronegative.

V gene TRBV19 combines with J gene TRBJ2-7; 13 bases line up with TRBD2. Germline V lookup: CDR1 LNHDA, CDR2 SQIVND (reference sequence). The V gene end was trimmed by 5 bases and the J gene end by 6 bases; junction bases not matched to a gene: 7. The CDR3 extends over 15 amino acids. The CDR3 region has the DNA TGTGCCAGTAGTCATGGACTAGCGGGAGTAGTCGAGCAGTACTTC. It encodes CASSHGLAGVVEQYF.

The chain couples TRBV9 to TRBJ1-5; no clear D gene. The CDR3 covers 14 residues. Germline loops: CDR1 SGDLS, CDR2 YYNGEE. The V end lost 2 bases, the J end lost 7 bases, and 13 bases lay between the germline ends. CDR3 in amino acids: CASSVGPTGQPQHF. For the CDR3, the DNA is TGTGCCAGCAGCGTTGGCCCCACGGGACAGCCCCAGCATTTT.

The gene calls are TRBV5-8 and TRBJ1-5; D might be TRBD1 (6 bases). Trimming took off 2 bases at V and 4 bases at J, with 16 bases between the two ends. CDR3 size: 16 residues. In germline, CDR1 is SGHTS, CDR2 YDEGEE. In DNA form, the CDR3 reads TGTGCCAGCAGCTTAGGAACCGGGACACCGAATCAGCCCCAGCATTTT. Translating gives CASSLGTGTPNQPQHF.

The rearrangement joins TRBV11-3 to TRBJ1-1; TRBD1 agrees at 7 bases. CDR3 size: 14 residues. Germline loops: CDR1 SGHNT, CDR2 YENEEA. V was pared by 5 bases and J by 0 bases, with 3 bases of the junction left unmatched. CDR3 in amino acids: CASSLGQMNTEAFF. CDR3 DNA sequence: TGTGCCAGCAGCCTGGGACAGATGAACACTGAAGCTTTCTTT.